The sequence of this TCR beta chain was determined in a study of PD-1 blockade in classical Hodgkin lymphoma. Brentuximab vedotin exposure varied among the patients, all of whom had relapsed after autologous stem cell transplantation. Out of thawed PBMCs, magnetic negative selection purified CD4+ T cells. Germline V gene data show CDR1 as SGHRS and CDR2 as YFSETQ. The CDR3 length is 18 residues. V gave up 1 base and J gave up 0 bases; unmatched junction bases: 11. Profiling relied on immunoSEQ multiplex PCR, and the TCRdb table lists in-frame clones only, not all of them. Here the sample spans thousands of clones, 86% being singletons.

V and J are TRBV5-1 and TRBJ1-2; TRBD1 matches at 8 bases. This sequence originates from a human donor with classical Hodgkin lymphoma. Material: CD4+ T cells from blood, obtained at baseline. The CDR3 region is CASSLQGQTGETNYGYTF. CDR3 sequence (DNA): TGCGCCAGCAGCTTGCAAGGCCAGACAGGGGAGACTAACTATGGCTACACCTTC.